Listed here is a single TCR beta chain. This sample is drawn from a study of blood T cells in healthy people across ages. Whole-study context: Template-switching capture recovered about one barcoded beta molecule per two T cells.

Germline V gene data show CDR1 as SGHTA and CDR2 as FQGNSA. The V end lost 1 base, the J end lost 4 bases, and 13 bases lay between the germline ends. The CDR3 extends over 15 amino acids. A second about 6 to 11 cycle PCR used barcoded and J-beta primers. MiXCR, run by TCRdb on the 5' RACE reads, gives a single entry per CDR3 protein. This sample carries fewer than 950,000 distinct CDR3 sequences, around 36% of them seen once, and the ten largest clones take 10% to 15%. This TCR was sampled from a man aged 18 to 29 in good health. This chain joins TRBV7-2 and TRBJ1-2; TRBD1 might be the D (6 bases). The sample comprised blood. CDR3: CASSLVSRTVYGYTF. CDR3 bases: TGTGCCAGCAGCTTAGTGTCCCGGACAGTCTATGGCTACACCTTC.